This T cell receptor (beta chain) was documented in a study of CD8 T cells in Susac syndrome. Study context: At the time of blood draw, patients with Susac syndrome were therapy-naive, receiving corticosteroids, or receiving intravenous immunoglobulin alone.

Reverse transcription used about 0.5 to 1 ug RNA and random hexamers. TCRdb re-analysed the immunoSEQ multiplex PCR reads in MiXCR, keeping a single row per CDR3 protein. The sample holds around 110,000 distinct CDR3 sequences; roughly 94% are singletons and the top ten take more than 0.25%. Per the germline V gene, CDR1 is SQVTM and CDR2 is ANQGSEA. Unmatched junction bases numbered 4, after V lost 6 bases and J lost 0 bases. The CDR3 loop spans 13 amino acids. This receptor was taken from a human donor with Susac syndrome. V gene TRBV29-1 combines with J gene TRBJ1-2, with 7 bases fitting TRBD1. Specimen: CD8+ T cells from PBMCs. CDR3 residues: CSVKGQSNYGYTF. The CDR3 bases are TGCAGCGTCAAGGGACAGTCTAACTATGGCTACACCTTC.